These 22 T cell receptor beta chains came from one sample sequenced in a study of shared clonotypes between healthy human individuals. Repertoires were generated with immunoSEQ multiplex PCR, while TCRdb's copy carries only in-frame clones and drops some. The sample carries under 2.5 million clones, around 93% recorded once. Sequences were obtained from naive CD4+ T cells from PBMCs. Subset in this sample: CD45RA+ positively selected. The receptor set was obtained from a young man in good health. Some clones in this sample may be carry-over from other donors' samples.

This rearrangement joins TRBV5-1 to TRBJ2-2; tentatively, D is TRBD2 (5 bases). The germline V gene encodes CDR1 SGHRS and CDR2 YFSETQ. V was clipped by 9 bases and J by 1 base, with 22 bases between them. CDR3 length equals 17 residues. CDR3 sequence reads: CATQLGLGGGNTGELFF. The CDR3 nucleotides read TGCGCCACCCAGCTTGGGCTAGGAGGAGGGAACACCGGGGAGCTGTTTTTT.

In DNA form, the CDR3 reads TGTGCCAGCAGCGGGACAACTGAAGCTTTCTTT. This codes for CASSGTTEAFF. This sequence joins TRBV6-6 and TRBJ1-1; D possibly corresponds to TRBD1 (6 bases). Trimming pared 6 bases from V and 5 bases from J, leaving 7 bases between. This CDR3 has 11 amino acids. Germline V gene data show CDR1 as MNHNY and CDR2 as SVGAGI (reference sequence).

This chain connects TRBV6-6 to TRBJ2-1; D may match TRBD1 or TRBD2 (6 bases each). CDR3 length: 15 residues. Germline V gene lookup returns CDR1 MNHNY and CDR2 SVGAGI (reference sequence). V gave up 9 bases and J gave up 0 bases, with 15 bases separating them. The CDR3 region has the DNA TGTGCCAGTAGAAGGGGGGAGAGCTCCTACAATGAGCAGTTCTTC. Translating it yields CASRRGESSYNEQFF.

This chain connects TRBV9 to TRBJ1-2; D call uncertain. There are 11 residues in the CDR3. V lost 3 bases and J lost 9, with 9 bases in between. Germline V gene lookup returns CDR1 SGDLS and CDR2 YYNGEE. DNA for the CDR3: TGTGCCAGCAGCGAGGGCAGCCGCTACACCTTC. This encodes CASSEGSRYTF.

The chain combines TRBV28 with TRBJ1-5; tentative D call: TRBD1 (6 bases). The V end was cut by 6 bases, the J end by 4 bases, with 22 bases between. Germline CDR1 reads MDHEN; CDR2 reads SYDVKM. This CDR3 comprises 17 residues. DNA for the CDR3: TGTGCCAGCAGACCCGGGGGCGGGGGGCCAGGTAATCAGCCCCAGCATTTT. Translation gives CASRPGGGGPGNQPQHF.

This chain connects TRBV28 to TRBJ1-4, with 7 bases lining up with TRBD1. This CDR3 spans 16 amino acids. CDR1 and CDR2 (germline): MDHEN, SYDVKM. J gave up 7 bases and V 6 bases, and 14 bases lay outside the gene matches. CDR3: CASSSVQGLPLEKLFF. Written as DNA, the CDR3 is TGTGCCAGCAGCTCGGTACAGGGGCTGCCCCTTGAAAAACTGTTTTTT. Complete variable domain (other parts from reference TRBV28 and TRBJ1-4): DVKVTQSSRYLVKRTGEKVFLECVQDMDHENMFWYRQDPGLGLRLIYFSYDVKMKEKGDIPEGYSVSREKKERFSLILESASTNQTSMYLCASSSVQGLPLEKLFFGSGTQLSVL.

The rearrangement uses TRBV28 and TRBJ1-4; D uncertain. V gave up 3 bases and J gave up 6 bases, with 5 bases separating them. The CDR3 runs 12 residues. The germline V gene encodes CDR1 MDHEN and CDR2 SYDVKM. The CDR3 DNA follows: TGTGCCAGCAGTTTGCCTCATGAAAAACTGTTTTTT. It yields the protein CASSLPHEKLFF.

Only one count was recorded for this clone. The rearrangement uses TRBV5-6 and TRBJ1-2; TRBD1 agrees at 7 bases. After removal of 4 bases from V and 8 bases from J, the junction contained 8 bases not matched to a gene. Germline V gene lookup returns CDR1 SGHDT and CDR2 YYEEEE. The CDR3 is 13 residues long. CDR3 sequence reads: CASSARQGGGYTF. The CDR3 nucleotides are TGTGCCAGCAGCGCCCGACAGGGCGGAGGCTACACCTTC.

This clone was seen only once. CDR3 in DNA: TGTGCCAGCCGGGATTGGCTTTACGAGCAGTACTTC. This codes for CASRDWLYEQYF. The chain recombines TRBV28 with TRBJ2-7; TRBD2 might be the D (5 bases). Germline assignment: CDR1 MDHEN and CDR2 SYDVKM. V shed 8 bases and J shed 4 bases, with 12 bases lying between them. The CDR3 spans 12 residues.

The V call is TRBV5-1, the J call TRBJ2-7, with TRBD2 matching over 8 bases. Trimming removed 2 bases from V and 4 bases from J; junction bases left unmatched: 8. The CDR3 has 15 amino acids. Germline CDR1 reads SGHRS; CDR2 reads YFSETQ. The CDR3 loop reads CASSFTSGPGYEQYF. CDR3 DNA sequence: TGCGCCAGCAGCTTCACTAGCGGCCCCGGGTACGAGCAGTACTTC.

This clone turned up a few times. The same CDR3 also results from other DNA sequences found in this sample. CDR3 DNA sequence: TGTGCCTGGACCAGGGGGCTCGGGACTGAAGCTTTCTTT. It codes for CAWTRGLGTEAFF. The chain joins TRBV30 to TRBJ1-1, with TRBD1 matching over 8 bases. Trimming took 4 bases from V and 5 from J; bases not matched to a gene: 6. The CDR3 is made up of 13 amino acids. Germline V gene sequence: CDR1 GTSNPN, CDR2 SVGIG (reference sequence).

The V gene is TRBV2, the J gene TRBJ2-6; 10 nucleotides match TRBD1. This CDR3 spans 18 amino acids. Per germline, CDR1 SNHLY and CDR2 FYNNEI. Trimming removed 7 bases from V and 1 base from J; junction bases left unmatched: 10. CDR3 sequence reads: CASTMKWDRGSGANVLTF. As DNA, the CDR3 is TGTGCCAGCACTATGAAGTGGGACAGGGGATCTGGGGCCAACGTCCTGACTTTC.

V and J are TRBV28 and TRBJ2-1; TRBD1 matches 7 bases. With V trimmed by 6 bases and J by 6 bases, 8 bases remained unmatched. CDR1 MDHEN and CDR2 SYDVKM come from the germline V gene. CDR3 length: 14 residues. CDR3 in DNA: TGTGCCAGCAGGACGGGACAGCGAGGCAATGAGCAGTTCTTC. It yields the protein CASRTGQRGNEQFF.

This clone was picked up one time. V gene TRBV4-3 combines with J gene TRBJ2-1; no clear D. CDR1 is LGHNA, CDR2 YSLEER, per germline. The CDR3 is made up of 14 amino acids. V shed 0 bases and J shed 10 bases, with 13 bases lying between them. This CDR3 is CASSQDKASAEQFF. As DNA, the CDR3 is TGCGCCAGCAGCCAAGATAAGGCGAGCGCCGAGCAGTTCTTC.

This chain's CDR3 is CASSPTPRYEKLFF. The CDR3 DNA is TGTGCCAGCAGCCCTACCCCCCGCTATGAAAAACTGTTTTTT. This chain connects TRBV6-5 to TRBJ1-4; no clear D. V was pared by 6 bases and J by 6 bases, with 14 bases between. The CDR3 sequence is 14 residues long. CDR1 MNHEY and CDR2 SVGAGI come from the germline V gene.

The chain recombines TRBV28 with TRBJ2-3; unclear D gene. The CDR3 is 12 residues long. Deletions cut 5 bases from V and 4 bases from J, with 7 bases between. Per the germline V gene, CDR1 is MDHEN and CDR2 is SYDVKM. CDR3 DNA sequence: TGTGCCAGCAGTAACAACCCAGATACGCAGTATTTT. Translated: CASSNNPDTQYF.

The chain has TRBV27 and TRBJ1-1; D gene ambiguous. CDR3 length: 13 amino acids. CDR1 and CDR2 from the germline V gene are MNHEY and SMNVEV (reference sequence). V lost 3 bases and J 0 bases, leaving 5 bases between the germline ends. CDR3 in amino acids: CASSFLMNTEAFF. The CDR3 DNA is TGTGCCAGCAGTTTCTTAATGAACACTGAAGCTTTCTTT.

The V gene is TRBV7-3, the J gene TRBJ2-1; D may be TRBD2 (5 bases). The CDR3 sequence is 13 residues long. Between the trimmed V and J ends, which lost 3 bases and 5 bases, there was a span of 8 bases. Germline loops: CDR1 SGHTA, CDR2 FQGTGA. This chain's CDR3 is CASSLREHNEQFF. The DNA for the CDR3 is TGTGCCAGCAGCTTGAGGGAACACAATGAGCAGTTCTTC.

The chain uses TRBV30 and TRBJ2-4, with D unresolved. CDR3 size: 15 residues. Germline-derived CDR1 and CDR2 are GTSNPN and SVGIG (reference sequence). Deletions cut 2 bases from V and 9 bases from J, with 20 bases between. The CDR3 bases are TGTGCCTGGAGTTCGTCAGATACCCTCCTGGGCATTCAGTACTTC. Amino acids: CAWSSSDTLLGIQYF.

This chain joins TRBV7-9 and TRBJ2-1; the match to TRBD1 covers 7 bases. V lost 5 bases, J lost 6 bases, and 13 bases stayed unmatched. This CDR3 contains 16 residues. Per the germline V gene, CDR1 is SEHNR and CDR2 is FQNEAQ (reference sequence). The CDR3 spells CASSPPTGSPGNEQFF. For the CDR3, the DNA is TGTGCCAGCAGCCCTCCGACAGGGTCTCCCGGCAATGAGCAGTTCTTC. Looking up the rest from reference TRBV7-9 and TRBJ2-1 gives the full variable domain: DTGVSQNPRHKITKRGQNVTFRCDPISEHNRLYWYRQTLGQGPEFLTYFQNEAQLEKSRLLSDRFSAERPKGSFSTLEIQRTEQGDSAMYLCASSPPTGSPGNEQFFGPGTRLTVL.

The chain has TRBV28 and TRBJ2-5, with D perhaps TRBD1 (5 bases). This CDR3 spans 17 amino acids. From germline, CDR1 is MDHEN and CDR2 SYDVKM. Trimming pared 0 bases from V and 3 bases from J, leaving 17 bases between. DNA for the CDR3: TGTGCCAGCAGTTTATGGACAGCGCGAACGACGAAAGAGACCCAGTACTTC. Translation gives CASSLWTARTTKETQYF.

The chain employs TRBV7-3 and TRBJ2-3; a weak D match, TRBD2 (5 bases). Trimming stripped 1 base from V and 6 bases from J, with 8 bases between. Looked up from germline, CDR1 is SGHTA and CDR2 is FQGTGA. This CDR3 contains 13 residues. CDR3 sequence: CASSLMSGDTQYF. In DNA form, the CDR3 reads TGTGCCAGCAGCTTAATGTCGGGGGATACGCAGTATTTT.